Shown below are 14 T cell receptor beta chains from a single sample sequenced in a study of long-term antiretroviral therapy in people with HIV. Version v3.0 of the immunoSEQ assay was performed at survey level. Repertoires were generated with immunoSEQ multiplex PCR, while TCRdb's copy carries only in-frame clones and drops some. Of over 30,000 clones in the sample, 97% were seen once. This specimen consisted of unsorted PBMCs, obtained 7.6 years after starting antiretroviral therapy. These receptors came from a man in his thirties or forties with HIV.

In DNA form, the CDR3 reads TGTGCCAGCAGCTATACAGGGGTCCGGGGGGAGCAGTACTTC. It encodes CASSYTGVRGEQYF. The chain combines TRBV7-8 with TRBJ2-7; weak D call: TRBD1 (7 bases). V lost 4 bases and J lost 7, with 17 bases in between. Germline CDR1 SGHVS, CDR2 FQNEAQ. The CDR3 extends over 14 amino acids.

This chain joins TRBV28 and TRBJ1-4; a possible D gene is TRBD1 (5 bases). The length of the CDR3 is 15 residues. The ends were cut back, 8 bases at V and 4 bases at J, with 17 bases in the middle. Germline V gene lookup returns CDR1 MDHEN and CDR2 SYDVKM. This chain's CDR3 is CASQNQRQINEKLFF. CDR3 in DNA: TGTGCCAGCCAGAACCAACGACAGATTAATGAAAAACTGTTTTTT.

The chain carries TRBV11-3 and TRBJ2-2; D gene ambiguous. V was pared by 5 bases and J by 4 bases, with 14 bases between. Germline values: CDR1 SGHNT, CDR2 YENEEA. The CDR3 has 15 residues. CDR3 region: CASSSRGRGTGELFF. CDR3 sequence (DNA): TGTGCCAGCAGCAGCCGTGGTAGAGGCACCGGGGAGCTGTTTTTT.

The DNA for the CDR3 is TGTGCCAGCAGGGGACTGAGCACAGATACGCAGTATTTT. Protein: CASRGLSTDTQYF. This chain uses TRBV6-5 with TRBJ2-3; perhaps TRBD2 as D (6 bases). Trimming removed 6 bases from V and 0 bases from J, with 7 bases in between. The CDR3 length is 13 residues. Germline V gene lookup returns CDR1 MNHEY and CDR2 SVGAGI.

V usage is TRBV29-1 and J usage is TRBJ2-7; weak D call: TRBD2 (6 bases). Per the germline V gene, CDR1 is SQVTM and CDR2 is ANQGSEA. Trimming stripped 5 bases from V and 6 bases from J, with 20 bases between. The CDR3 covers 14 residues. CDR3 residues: CSVFPQALGGEQYF. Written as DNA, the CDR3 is TGCAGCGTTTTCCCCCAGGCGTTGGGGGGCGAGCAGTACTTC.

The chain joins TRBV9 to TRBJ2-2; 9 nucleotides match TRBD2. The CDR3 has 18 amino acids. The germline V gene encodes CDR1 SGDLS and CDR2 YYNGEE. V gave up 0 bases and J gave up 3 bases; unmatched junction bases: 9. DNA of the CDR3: TGTGCCAGCAGCGTAGATGCGGGAGGGCCCGTCGACACCGGGGAGCTGTTTTTT. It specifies CASSVDAGGPVDTGELFF.

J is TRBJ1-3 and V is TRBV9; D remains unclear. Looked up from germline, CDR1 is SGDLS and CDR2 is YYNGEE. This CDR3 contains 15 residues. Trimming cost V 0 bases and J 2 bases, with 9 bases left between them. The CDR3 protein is CASSVEDGAGNTIYF. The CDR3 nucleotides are TGTGCCAGCAGCGTAGAGGATGGTGCTGGAAACACCATATATTTT.

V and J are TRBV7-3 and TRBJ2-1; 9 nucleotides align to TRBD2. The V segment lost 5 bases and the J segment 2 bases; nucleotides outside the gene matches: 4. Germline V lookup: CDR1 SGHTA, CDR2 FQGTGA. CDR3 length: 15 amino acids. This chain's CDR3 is CASSLSGGPYNEQFF. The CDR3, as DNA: TGTGCCAGCAGCCTTAGCGGGGGCCCCTACAATGAGCAGTTCTTC. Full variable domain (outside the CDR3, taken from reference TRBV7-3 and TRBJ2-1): GAGVSQTPSNKVTEKGKYVELRCDPISGHTALYWYRQSLGQGPEFLIYFQGTGAADDSGLPNDRFFAVRPEGSVSTLKIQRTERGDSAVYLCASSLSGGPYNEQFFGPGTRLTVL.

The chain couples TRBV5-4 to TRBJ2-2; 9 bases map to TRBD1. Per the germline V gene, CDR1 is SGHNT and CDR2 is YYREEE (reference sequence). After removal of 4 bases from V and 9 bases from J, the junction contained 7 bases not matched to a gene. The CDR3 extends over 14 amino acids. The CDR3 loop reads CASSPGQGLRELFF. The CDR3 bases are TGTGCCAGCAGCCCGGGACAGGGCCTCAGGGAGCTGTTTTTT.

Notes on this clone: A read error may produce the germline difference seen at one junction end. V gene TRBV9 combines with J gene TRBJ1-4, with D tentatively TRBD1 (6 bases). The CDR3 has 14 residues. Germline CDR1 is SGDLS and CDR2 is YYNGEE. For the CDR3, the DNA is TGTGCCAGCAGCGTAGGGGACACTACTGAAAAACTGTTTTTT. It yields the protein CASSVGDTTEKLFF. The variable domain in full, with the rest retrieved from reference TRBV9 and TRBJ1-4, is DSGVTQTPKHLITATGQRVTLRCSPRSGDLSVYWYQQSLDQGLQFLIQYYNGEERAKGNILERFSAQQFPDLHSELNLSSLELGDSALYFCASSVGDTTEKLFFGSGTQLSVL.

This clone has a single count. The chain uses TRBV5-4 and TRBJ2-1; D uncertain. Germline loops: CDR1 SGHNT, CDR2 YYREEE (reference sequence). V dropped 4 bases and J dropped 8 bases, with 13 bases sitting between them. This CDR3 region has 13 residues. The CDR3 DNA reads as TGTGCCAGCAGCCCGCGATCCCCATATGAGCAGTTCTTC. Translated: CASSPRSPYEQFF. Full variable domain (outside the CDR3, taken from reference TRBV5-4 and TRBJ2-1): ETGVTQSPTHLIKTRGQQVTLRCSSQSGHNTVSWYQQALGQGPQFIFQYYREEENGRGNFPPRFSGLQFPNYSSELNVNALELDDSALYLCASSPRSPYEQFFGPGTRLTVL.

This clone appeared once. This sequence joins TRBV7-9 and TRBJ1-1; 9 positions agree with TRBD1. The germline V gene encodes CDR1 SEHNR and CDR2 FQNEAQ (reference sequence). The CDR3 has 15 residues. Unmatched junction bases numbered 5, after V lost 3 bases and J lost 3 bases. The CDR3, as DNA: TGTGCCAGCAGCTTGGGGACAGGGACCTACACTGAAGCTTTCTTT. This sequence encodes CASSLGTGTYTEAFF.

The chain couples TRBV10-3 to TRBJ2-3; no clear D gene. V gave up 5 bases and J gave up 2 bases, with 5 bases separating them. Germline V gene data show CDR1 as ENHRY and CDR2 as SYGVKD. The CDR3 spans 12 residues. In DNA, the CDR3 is TGTGCCATCAGTAAAGACACAGATACGCAGTATTTT. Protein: CAISKDTDTQYF.

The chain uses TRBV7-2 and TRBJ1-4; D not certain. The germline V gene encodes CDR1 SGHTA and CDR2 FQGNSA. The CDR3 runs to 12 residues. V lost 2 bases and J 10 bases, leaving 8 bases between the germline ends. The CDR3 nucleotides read TGTGCCAGCAGCTTAAGAGGCGGAAAACTGTTTTTT. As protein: CASSLRGGKLFF.